The entry that follows covers one T cell receptor beta chain sequence. Its antigen remains unidentified. The data derive from a study of cytomegalovirus exposure and HLA in healthy donors. Use of 60 Vbeta and 13 Jbeta primers characterized the PCR. Only in-frame clones appear in the TCRdb table, and some are missing; sequencing was by immunoSEQ multiplex PCR. The sample table sets out around 100,000 clones. Trimming cost V 3 bases and J 4 bases, with 6 bases left between them. The CDR3 runs to 12 residues. Germline CDR1 reads ENHRY; CDR2 reads SYGVKD. Study-level findings and limits: In a later analysis, donors in an Asian-associated ancestry cluster reportedly had fewer N-insertions in productive TCRs than the cohort mean.

The chain uses TRBV10-3 and TRBJ1-2, with a tentative D call TRBD1 (5 bases). This TCR came from a man in his forties or fifties in good health and CMV-seropositive. The sequenced sample consisted of PBMCs. CDR3 sequence (DNA): TGTGCCATCAGTGACGGGGGCTATGGCTACACCTTC. It translates to CAISDGGYGYTF.